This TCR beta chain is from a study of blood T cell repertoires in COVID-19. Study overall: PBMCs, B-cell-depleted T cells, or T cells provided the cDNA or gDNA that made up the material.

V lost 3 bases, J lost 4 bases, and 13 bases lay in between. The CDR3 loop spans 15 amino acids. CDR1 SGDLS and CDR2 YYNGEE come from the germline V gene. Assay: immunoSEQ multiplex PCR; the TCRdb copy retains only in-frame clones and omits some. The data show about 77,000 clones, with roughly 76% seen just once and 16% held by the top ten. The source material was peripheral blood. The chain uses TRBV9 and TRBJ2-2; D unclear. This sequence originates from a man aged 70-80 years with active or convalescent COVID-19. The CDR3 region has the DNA TGTGCCAGCAGCGAACCAGCGACGAGCACCGGGGAGCTGTTTTTT. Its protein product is CASSEPATSTGELFF.